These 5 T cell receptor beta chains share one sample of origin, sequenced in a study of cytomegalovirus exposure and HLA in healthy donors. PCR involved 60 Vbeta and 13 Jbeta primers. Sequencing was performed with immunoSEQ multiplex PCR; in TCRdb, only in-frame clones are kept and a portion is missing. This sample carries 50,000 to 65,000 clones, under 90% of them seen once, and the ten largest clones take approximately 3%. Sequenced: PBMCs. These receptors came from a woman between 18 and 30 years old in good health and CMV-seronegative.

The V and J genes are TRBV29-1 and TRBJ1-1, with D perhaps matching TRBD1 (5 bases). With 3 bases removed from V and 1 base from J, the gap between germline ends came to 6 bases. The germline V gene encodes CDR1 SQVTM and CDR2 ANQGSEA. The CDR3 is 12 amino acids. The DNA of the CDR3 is TGCAGCGTTGACAGGGCGAACACTGAAGCTTTCTTT. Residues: CSVDRANTEAFF.

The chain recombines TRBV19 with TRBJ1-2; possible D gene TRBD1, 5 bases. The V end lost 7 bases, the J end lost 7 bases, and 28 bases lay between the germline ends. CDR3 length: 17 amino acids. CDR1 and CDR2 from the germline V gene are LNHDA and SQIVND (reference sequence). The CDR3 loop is CASTLALSGTRLGGYTF. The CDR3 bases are TGTGCCAGTACTTTGGCCCTTTCCGGGACTCGCCTGGGTGGCTACACCTTC.

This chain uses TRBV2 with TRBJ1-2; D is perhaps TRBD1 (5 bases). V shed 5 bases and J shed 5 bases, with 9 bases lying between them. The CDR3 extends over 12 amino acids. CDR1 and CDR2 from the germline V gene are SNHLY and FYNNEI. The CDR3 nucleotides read TGTGCCAGCAGTCTGGACACTTATGGCTACACCTTC. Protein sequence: CASSLDTYGYTF.

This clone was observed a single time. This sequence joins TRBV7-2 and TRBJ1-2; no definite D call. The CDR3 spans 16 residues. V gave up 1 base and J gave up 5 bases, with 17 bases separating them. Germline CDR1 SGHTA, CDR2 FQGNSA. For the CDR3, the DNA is TGTGCCAGCAGCTTAGAGAGCTGGCGGGGTCCTTATGGCTACACCTTC. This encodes CASSLESWRGPYGYTF.

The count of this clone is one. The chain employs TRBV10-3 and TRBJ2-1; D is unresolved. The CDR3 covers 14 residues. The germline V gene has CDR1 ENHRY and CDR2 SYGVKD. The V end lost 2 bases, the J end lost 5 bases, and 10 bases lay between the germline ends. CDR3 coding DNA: TGTGCCATCAGTGAGGAACGGGTTGACAATGAGCAGTTCTTC. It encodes CAISEERVDNEQFF.